Presented here are 3 T cell receptor beta chains from one specimen sequenced in a study of T cells in Graves' hyperthyroidism and ophthalmopathy. RNA transcripts gave rise to amplified TCR beta CDR3 regions. The HTBI primer set was used in a first-round RT-PCR of the TCR CDR3. MiXCR, run by TCRdb on the multiplex PCR reads, gives a single entry per CDR3 protein. The sample carries about 360,000 distinct CDR3 sequences, about 25% recorded once. Material for sequencing was blood. The receptor source for this set is a man aged 50 to 59 with Graves' hyperthyroidism.

The rearrangement links TRBV6-1 to TRBJ1-1; D is unclear. In germline, CDR1 is MNHNS, CDR2 SASEGT. Between the trimmed V and J ends, which lost 7 bases and 4 bases, there was a span of 10 bases. The CDR3 length is 12 residues. This CDR3 is CASIRQVTEAFF. The CDR3 nucleotides are TGTGCCAGCATCAGGCAGGTCACTGAAGCTTTCTTT.

This sequence joins TRBV7-2 and TRBJ1-5; D perhaps matches TRBD1 (6 bases). Trimming stripped 5 bases from V and 1 base from J, with 12 bases between. CDR3 length equals 15 residues. The V gene's germline CDR1 is SGHTA and CDR2 FQGNSA. This chain's CDR3 is CASSHLGGSNQPQHF. DNA of the CDR3: TGTGCCAGCAGCCACTTAGGGGGAAGCAATCAGCCCCAGCATTTT.

This clonotype appeared a few times. The J gene is TRBJ2-1, the V gene TRBV7-6; D gene unclear. This CDR3 contains 14 residues. The germline CDR1 and CDR2 sequences are SGHVS and FNYEAQ. The germline V and J ends were trimmed by 5 bases and 0 bases, with 8 bases remaining between them. CDR3 nucleotides: TGTGCCAGCAGCCCAATAAGCTCCTACAATGAGCAGTTCTTC. Protein product: CASSPISSYNEQFF.